The TCR beta chain described here comes from a study of shared clonotypes between healthy human individuals. The junction had 13 bases not matched to a gene; V was cut back by 3 bases and J by 8 bases. The CDR3 totals 17 residues. The germline V gene has CDR1 SGDLS and CDR2 YYNGEE. In the source study's methods: In the immunoSEQ data, sequences were junction-only and lacked quality scores, so filtering differed. The table came from immunoSEQ multiplex PCR; TCRdb's copy has only in-frame clones and leaves some out. V and J calls and clone size come straight from that table; D and trimming were deduced from the DNA. The sample has roughly 2 million clones, 90% to 97% seen once.

Sequences were obtained from naive CD4+ T cells sorted from blood. Stated subset: CD45RA+ positively selected. The TCR was taken from a man between 18 and 35 years old in good health. This sequence joins TRBV9 and TRBJ1-6; 8 bases fit TRBD1. Here the CDR3 DNA reads TGTGCCAGCAGCGCCTTAGACAGGGGAGGCCCCCATTCACCCCTCCACTTT. Translation: CASSALDRGGPHSPLHF.